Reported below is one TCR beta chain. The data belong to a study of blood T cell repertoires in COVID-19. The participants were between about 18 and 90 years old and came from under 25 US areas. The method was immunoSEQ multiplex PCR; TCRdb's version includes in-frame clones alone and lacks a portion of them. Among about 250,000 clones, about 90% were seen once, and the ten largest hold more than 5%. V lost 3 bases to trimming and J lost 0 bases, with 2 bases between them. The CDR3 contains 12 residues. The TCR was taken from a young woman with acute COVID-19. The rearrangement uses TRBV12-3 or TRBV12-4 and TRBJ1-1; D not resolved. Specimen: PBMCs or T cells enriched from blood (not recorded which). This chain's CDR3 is CASSFMNTEAFF. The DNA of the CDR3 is TGTGCCAGCAGTTTTATGAACACTGAAGCTTTCTTT.